These 27 T cell receptor beta chains were all obtained from the same sample, sequenced in a study of cytomegalovirus exposure and HLA in healthy donors. PCR primers comprised 60 Vbeta and 13 Jbeta primers. Here immunoSEQ multiplex PCR was the method, and the copy in TCRdb shows in-frame clones only, minus some. Found here are around 220,000 clones, around 83% of them singletons; the top ten hold 1.4%. Specimen: PBMCs. These receptors were collected from a girl between 5 and 17 years old in good health and CMV-seronegative.

This clone occurred once. This chain connects TRBV5-4 to TRBJ1-2, with D perhaps matching TRBD1 (5 bases). The CDR3 runs to 16 residues. The V and J ends lost 0 bases and 4 bases respectively, with 16 bases between them. The germline V gene encodes CDR1 SGHNT and CDR2 YYREEE (reference sequence). CDR3 coding DNA: TGTGCCAGCAGCTTGGATCCGGGACTGGAATTCTATGGCTACACCTTC. This translates into CASSLDPGLEFYGYTF.

V usage is TRBV6-1 and J usage is TRBJ1-5, with 8 bases fitting TRBD1. CDR1 is MNHNS and CDR2 is SASEGT in the germline V gene. V was clipped by 4 bases and J by 9 bases; unmatched bases: 8. The CDR3 extends over 14 amino acids. The CDR3 region has the DNA TGTGCCAGCAGTGCGCCGACAGGGGCCGGGCCCCAGCATTTT. Its translation: CASSAPTGAGPQHF.

V is TRBV28 and J is TRBJ2-5, with a possible D match to TRBD2 (5 bases). This CDR3 has 14 residues. Looked up from germline, CDR1 is MDHEN and CDR2 is SYDVKM. The V end was cut by 6 bases, the J end by 3 bases, with 14 bases between. CDR3 nucleotide sequence: TGTGCCAGCAGCCTCCTGACGGGGAAAGAGACCCAGTACTTC. This gives the protein CASSLLTGKETQYF.

The genes are TRBV28 and TRBJ1-1; possibly TRBD1 for D (5 bases). Trimming stripped 8 bases from V and 1 base from J, with 23 bases between. Germline CDR1 MDHEN, CDR2 SYDVKM. The CDR3 contains 17 residues. The CDR3 region is CASPPQGWVLSNTEAFF. In DNA, the CDR3 is TGTGCCAGCCCCCCCCAGGGATGGGTCCTATCGAACACTGAAGCTTTCTTT. Combining the CDR3 with reference TRBV28 and TRBJ1-1 gives the whole variable domain DVKVTQSSRYLVKRTGEKVFLECVQDMDHENMFWYRQDPGLGLRLIYFSYDVKMKEKGDIPEGYSVSREKKERFSLILESASTNQTSMYLCASPPQGWVLSNTEAFFGQGTRLTVV.

As regards this clone: Other DNA variants within this sample encode the same CDR3. The V gene is TRBV7-9, the J gene TRBJ2-5, with 8 bases identical to TRBD2. The length of the CDR3 is 16 residues. Germline trimming cut 5 bases from V and 5 bases from J; bases unmatched to any gene: 13. CDR1 is SEHNR and CDR2 is FQNEAQ in the germline V gene (reference sequence). The CDR3 region has the DNA TGTGCCAGCAGCCTGTCGGCGGGAGGCCGCCCGGAGACCCAGTACTTC. As protein: CASSLSAGGRPETQYF.

The rearrangement joins TRBV5-6 to TRBJ1-6; 8 bases agree with TRBD1. V lost 1 base to trimming and J lost 8 bases; unmatched junction nucleotides: 11. The CDR3 contains 17 residues. CDR1 and CDR2 (germline): SGHDT, YYEEEE. CDR3 sequence: CASSLMPGGAGDSPLHF. CDR3 nucleotides: TGTGCCAGCAGCTTGATGCCAGGGGGCGCGGGGGATTCACCCCTCCACTTT.

The chain carries TRBV11-2 and TRBJ1-1; 7 nucleotides align to TRBD1. This CDR3 has 15 residues. Unmatched junction bases numbered 9, after V lost 5 bases and J lost 3 bases. Germline V gives CDR1 SGHAT, CDR2 FQNNGV. CDR3 sequence: CASSATSQGDTEAFF. DNA for the CDR3: TGTGCCAGCAGCGCCACAAGCCAGGGGGACACTGAAGCTTTCTTT.

This rearrangement joins TRBV28 to TRBJ1-5, with D hard to call. V shed 2 bases and J shed 9 bases, with 2 bases lying between them. The length of the CDR3 is 10 residues. CDR1 and CDR2 (germline): MDHEN, SYDVKM. CDR3 sequence (DNA): TGTGCCAGCAGTTTACGGCCCCAGCATTTT. Translation: CASSLRPQHF.

The J gene is TRBJ1-4, the V gene TRBV28; no clear D gene. With 2 bases removed from V and 5 bases from J, the gap between germline ends came to 12 bases. The CDR3 is made up of 15 amino acids. Germline CDR1 MDHEN, CDR2 SYDVKM. The CDR3 spells CASSLEAEPNEKLFF. The CDR3 DNA reads TGTGCCAGCAGTTTAGAGGCGGAACCCAATGAAAAACTGTTTTTT.

The chain joins TRBV4-3 to TRBJ2-6, with 10 positions matching TRBD1. The CDR3 is made up of 19 amino acids. The trim removed 0 bases at V and 1 base at J, leaving 6 bases unmatched. Germline V gene sequence: CDR1 LGHNA, CDR2 YSLEER. DNA for the CDR3: TGCGCCAGCAGCCAAGAACGGGGACAGGGGAGTTCTGGGGCCAACGTCCTGACTTTC. Encoded protein: CASSQERGQGSSGANVLTF.

The J gene is TRBJ2-5, the V gene TRBV5-4; the match to TRBD2 covers 14 bases. Unmatched junction bases numbered 4, after V lost 0 bases and J lost 0 bases. This CDR3 is built from 18 residues. Per the germline V gene, CDR1 is SGHNT and CDR2 is YYREEE (reference sequence). Here the CDR3 reads CASSLGLAGGPYQETQYF. The CDR3 DNA sequence: TGTGCCAGCAGCTTGGGACTAGCGGGGGGGCCGTACCAAGAGACCCAGTACTTC.

The chain employs TRBV7-9 and TRBJ2-7; D is perhaps TRBD1 (5 bases). The CDR3 loop spans 14 amino acids. V lost 4 bases to trimming and J lost 3 bases, with 13 bases between them. From germline, CDR1 is SEHNR and CDR2 FQNEAQ (reference sequence). CDR3 bases: TGTGCCAGCAGCTCCACTGACAGCAGCTACGAGCAGTACTTC. It is translated as CASSSTDSSYEQYF.

V gene TRBV2 combines with J gene TRBJ2-1, with a possible D match to TRBD2 (5 bases). Per the germline V gene, CDR1 is SNHLY and CDR2 is FYNNEI. The V gene lost 6 bases and the J gene lost 2 bases, with 11 bases spanning the gap. This CDR3 has 14 residues. The CDR3, as DNA: TGTGCCAGCAGGGCAGAGCGGACCTACAATGAGCAGTTCTTC. Protein product: CASRAERTYNEQFF.

The chain couples TRBV27 to TRBJ1-6; 7 nucleotides line up with TRBD1. The ends lost 7 bases at V and 4 bases at J; junction bases unmatched: 7. Germline V gene sequence: CDR1 MNHEY, CDR2 SMNVEV (reference sequence). This CDR3 has 15 residues. The chain's CDR3 is CASKLQGSYNSPLHF. The CDR3 DNA is TGTGCCAGCAAGCTACAGGGGTCGTATAATTCACCCCTCCACTTT.

CDR3 amino acids: CASSLVGGDHEQYF. CDR3 bases: TGTGCCAGCAGCTTGGTAGGGGGCGACCACGAGCAGTACTTC. V gene TRBV5-4 combines with J gene TRBJ2-7; TRBD1 agrees at 7 bases. With V trimmed by 0 bases and J by 5 bases, 5 bases remained unmatched. Per the germline V gene, CDR1 is SGHNT and CDR2 is YYREEE (reference sequence). The CDR3 is 14 residues long.

The chain combines TRBV9 with TRBJ1-1; the D is unclear. CDR1 and CDR2 from the germline V gene are SGDLS and YYNGEE. V was pared by 2 bases and J by 2 bases, with 7 bases between. The CDR3 extends over 13 amino acids. The chain's CDR3 is CASSVGANTEAFF. CDR3 coding DNA: TGTGCCAGCAGCGTGGGCGCCAACACTGAAGCTTTCTTT.

This clone has just a few counts. The chain recombines TRBV19 with TRBJ2-2, with TRBD1 identical over 7 bases. V shed 9 bases and J 8 bases; nucleotides not matched to a gene: 18. The CDR3 has 16 amino acids. Germline V gives CDR1 LNHDA, CDR2 SQIVND (reference sequence). This CDR3 reads CASKGDDRVRGGELFF. In nucleotides, the CDR3 is TGTGCCAGCAAGGGGGATGACAGGGTCCGTGGAGGGGAGCTGTTTTTT.

The chain is built from TRBV27 and TRBJ2-5, with 12 positions matching TRBD2. Germline CDR1 is MNHEY and CDR2 is SMNVEV (reference sequence). V gave up 6 bases and J gave up 5 bases; unmatched junction bases: 13. The CDR3 covers 17 residues. CDR3 DNA: TGTGCCAGCAGCCCTAAACGACTAGCGGGAGAGGGCGAGACCCAGTACTTC. The encoded protein is CASSPKRLAGEGETQYF.

On this clone: At one of its ends the junction is not consistent with the germline gene, which may arise from a read error. The chain employs TRBV30 and TRBJ2-7, with 8 bases aligning to TRBD1. This CDR3 has 12 amino acids. The V gene's germline CDR1 is GTSNPN and CDR2 SVGIG (reference sequence). The CDR3 coding sequence is TGTGCCTGGATAATTCCTGGGGCAGGGGGCGTCTTC. It is translated as CAWIIPGAGGVF.

The V call is TRBV2, the J call TRBJ2-3, with D perhaps matching TRBD2 (6 bases). Per the germline V gene, CDR1 is SNHLY and CDR2 is FYNNEI. The CDR3 loop spans 16 amino acids. Trimming removed 7 bases from V and 2 bases from J, with 19 bases in between. As DNA, the CDR3 is TGTGCCAGCACTCGCCTAGCGCTCGAACACACAGATACGCAGTATTTT. Translating gives CASTRLALEHTDTQYF. Supplemented by reference TRBV2 and TRBJ2-3, the full variable domain reads EPEVTQTPSHQVTQMGQEVILRCVPISNHLYFYWYRQILGQKVEFLVSFYNNEISEKSEIFDDQFSVERPDGSNFTLKIRSTKLEDSAMYFCASTRLALEHTDTQYFGPGTRLTVL.

The chain links TRBV7-9 to TRBJ1-2, with a weak D call TRBD1 (5 bases). The CDR3 spans 13 residues. The germline V gene encodes CDR1 SEHNR and CDR2 FQNEAQ (reference sequence). Between the trimmed V and J ends, which lost 3 bases and 4 bases, there was a span of 9 bases. The CDR3 DNA is TGTGCCAGCAGCTTCGCCCAGGGCTATGGCTACACCTTC. It codes for CASSFAQGYGYTF. The full variable domain, rest sourced from reference TRBV7-9 and TRBJ1-2, is DTGVSQNPRHKITKRGQNVTFRCDPISEHNRLYWYRQTLGQGPEFLTYFQNEAQLEKSRLLSDRFSAERPKGSFSTLEIQRTEQGDSAMYLCASSFAQGYGYTFGSGTRLTVV.

The gene calls are TRBV7-2 and TRBJ2-5; unclear D gene. The CDR3 has 13 residues. Germline loops: CDR1 SGHTA, CDR2 FQGNSA. The V end lost 3 bases, the J end lost 1 base, and 6 bases lay between the germline ends. The CDR3 DNA follows: TGTGCCAGCAGCTTGAGCGCCCAAGAGACCCAGTACTTC. Translating gives CASSLSAQETQYF.

This clone was detected only once. This chain joins TRBV6-1 and TRBJ1-2; D is uncertain. CDR1 MNHNS and CDR2 SASEGT come from the germline V gene. With 2 bases removed from V and 8 bases from J, the gap between germline ends came to 12 bases. CDR3 length: 13 residues. CDR3 region: CASSEFGARGYTF. The CDR3 region has the DNA TGTGCCAGCAGTGAATTCGGTGCTCGAGGCTACACCTTC.

The rearrangement uses TRBV9 and TRBJ1-2, with 12 nucleotides matching TRBD1. V trimming: 3 bases; J trimming: 10 bases; junction bases outside the gene matches: 10. Looked up from germline, CDR1 is SGDLS and CDR2 is YYNGEE. CDR3 length equals 15 residues. The CDR3: CASSETGTGGSVYTF. CDR3 DNA: TGTGCCAGCAGCGAAACCGGGACAGGGGGCTCAGTCTACACCTTC. Drawing the rest from reference TRBV9 and TRBJ1-2, the complete variable domain is DSGVTQTPKHLITATGQRVTLRCSPRSGDLSVYWYQQSLDQGLQFLIQYYNGEERAKGNILERFSAQQFPDLHSELNLSSLELGDSALYFCASSETGTGGSVYTFGSGTRLTVV.

CDR3 in amino acids: CASDTNLGNTIYF. The CDR3 bases are TGTGCCAGCGATACTAACCTCGGTAACACCATATATTTT. The chain is built from TRBV7-9 and TRBJ1-3, with no clear D. Germline V gene lookup returns CDR1 SEHNR and CDR2 FQNEAQ (reference sequence). V lost 8 bases to trimming and J lost 7 bases, with 15 bases between them. CDR3 length: 13 residues. Complete variable domain (other parts from reference TRBV7-9 and TRBJ1-3): DTGVSQNPRHKITKRGQNVTFRCDPISEHNRLYWYRQTLGQGPEFLTYFQNEAQLEKSRLLSDRFSAERPKGSFSTLEIQRTEQGDSAMYLCASDTNLGNTIYFGEGSWLTVV.

The V and J genes are TRBV18 and TRBJ1-1; the D gene is possibly TRBD1 (6 bases). The germline V gene encodes CDR1 KGHSH and CDR2 LQKENI. Trimming left V 0 bases short and J 5 bases short, with 16 bases between. CDR3 size: 16 residues. In DNA form, the CDR3 reads TGTGCCAGCTCACCACCAACAGGGAAGAGAAGGACTGAAGCTTTCTTT. Translated, it gives CASSPPTGKRRTEAFF.

The chain recombines TRBV7-6 with TRBJ2-5, with a possible D match to TRBD1 (5 bases). V gave up 1 base and J gave up 2 bases, with 8 bases separating them. The germline V gene has CDR1 SGHVS and CDR2 FNYEAQ. This CDR3 has 14 amino acids. The CDR3 spells CASSLGGPQETQYF. The CDR3 region has the DNA TGTGCCAGCAGCTTAGGGGGCCCACAAGAGACCCAGTACTTC.